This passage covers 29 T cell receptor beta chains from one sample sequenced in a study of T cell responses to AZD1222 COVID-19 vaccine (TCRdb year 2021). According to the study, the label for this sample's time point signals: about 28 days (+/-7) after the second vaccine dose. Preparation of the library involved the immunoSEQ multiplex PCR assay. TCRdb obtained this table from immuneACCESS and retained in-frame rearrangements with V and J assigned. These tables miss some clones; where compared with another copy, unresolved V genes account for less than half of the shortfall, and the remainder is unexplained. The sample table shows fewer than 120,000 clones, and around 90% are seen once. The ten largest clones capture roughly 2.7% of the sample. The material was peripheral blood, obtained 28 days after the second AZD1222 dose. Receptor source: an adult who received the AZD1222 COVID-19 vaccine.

The DNA for the CDR3 is TGCGCCAGCAGCTCCGAACTAGCTAACGGGGAGCTGTTTTTT. As protein: CASSSELANGELFF. The chain recombines TRBV5-1 with TRBJ2-2, with D possibly matching TRBD2 (6 bases). V was shortened by 3 bases and J by 7 bases, with 13 bases between the two germline ends. The CDR3 is 14 residues long. Germline loops: CDR1 SGHRS, CDR2 YFSETQ.

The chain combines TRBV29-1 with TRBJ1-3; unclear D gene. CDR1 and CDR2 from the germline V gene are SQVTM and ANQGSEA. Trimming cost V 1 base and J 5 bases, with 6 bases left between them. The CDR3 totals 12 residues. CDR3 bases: TGCAGCGTTGAAGGTCGAAGAAACACCATATATTTT. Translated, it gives CSVEGRRNTIYF.

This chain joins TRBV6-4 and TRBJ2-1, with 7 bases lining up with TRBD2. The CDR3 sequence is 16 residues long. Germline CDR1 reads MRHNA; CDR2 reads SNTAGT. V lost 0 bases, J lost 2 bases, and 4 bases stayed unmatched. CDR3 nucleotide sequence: TGTGCCAGCAGTGACTCTGCTAGCGGTACCTACAATGAGCAGTTCTTC. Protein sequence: CASSDSASGTYNEQFF.

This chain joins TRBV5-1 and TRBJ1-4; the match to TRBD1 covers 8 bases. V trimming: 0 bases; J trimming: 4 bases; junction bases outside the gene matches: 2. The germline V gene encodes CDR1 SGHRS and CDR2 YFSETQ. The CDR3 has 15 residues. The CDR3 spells CASSLVQGGNEKLFF. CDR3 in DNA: TGCGCCAGCAGCTTGGTACAGGGGGGTAATGAAAAACTGTTTTTT.

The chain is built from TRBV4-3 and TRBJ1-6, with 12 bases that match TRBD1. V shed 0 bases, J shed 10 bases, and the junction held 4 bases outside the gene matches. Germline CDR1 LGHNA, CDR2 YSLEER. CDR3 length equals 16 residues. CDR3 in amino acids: CASSQDPGTGGSPLHF. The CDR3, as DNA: TGCGCCAGCAGCCAAGATCCCGGGACAGGGGGCTCACCCCTCCACTTT.

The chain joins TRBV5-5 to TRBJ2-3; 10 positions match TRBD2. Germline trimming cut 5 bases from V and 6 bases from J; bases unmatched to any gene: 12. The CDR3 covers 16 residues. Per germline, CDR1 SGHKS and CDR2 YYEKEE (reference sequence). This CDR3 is CASSYIAGGQIDTQYF. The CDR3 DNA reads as TGTGCCAGCAGTTACATAGCGGGGGGCCAGATTGATACGCAGTATTTT. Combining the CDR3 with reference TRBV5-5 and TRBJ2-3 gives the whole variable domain DAGVTQSPTHLIKTRGQQVTLRCSPISGHKSVSWYQQVLGQGPQFIFQYYEKEERGRGNFPDRFSARQFPNYSSELNVNALLLGDSALYLCASSYIAGGQIDTQYFGPGTRLTVL.

CDR3 region: CASSYSTRGRETQYF. The CDR3 DNA follows: TGTGCCAGCAGTTACTCGACTCGGGGGCGAGAGACCCAGTACTTC. The gene calls are TRBV6-5 and TRBJ2-5; D is perhaps TRBD1 or TRBD2 (6 bases each). Germline CDR1 is MNHEY and CDR2 is SVGAGI. The CDR3 extends over 15 amino acids. Between the trimmed V and J ends, which lost 0 bases and 4 bases, there was a span of 12 bases.

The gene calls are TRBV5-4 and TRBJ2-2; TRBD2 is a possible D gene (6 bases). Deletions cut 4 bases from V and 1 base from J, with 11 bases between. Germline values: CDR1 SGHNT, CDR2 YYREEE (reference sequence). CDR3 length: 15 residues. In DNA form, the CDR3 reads TGTGCCAGCAGCCCGGCGGGACGGAACACCGGGGAGCTGTTTTTT. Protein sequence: CASSPAGRNTGELFF.

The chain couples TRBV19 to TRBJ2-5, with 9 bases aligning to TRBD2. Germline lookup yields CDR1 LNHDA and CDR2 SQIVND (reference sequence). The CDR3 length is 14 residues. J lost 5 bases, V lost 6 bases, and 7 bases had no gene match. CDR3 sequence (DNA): TGTGCCAGTAGCCCCGCGGGGGGGCGCGAGACCCAGTACTTC. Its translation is CASSPAGGRETQYF.

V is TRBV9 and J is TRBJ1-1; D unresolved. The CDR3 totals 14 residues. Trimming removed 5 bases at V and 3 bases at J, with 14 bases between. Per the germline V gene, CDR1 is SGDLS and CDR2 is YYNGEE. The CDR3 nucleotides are TGTGCCAGCAGTCTGAGGGCGCACGACACTGAAGCTTTCTTT. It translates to CASSLRAHDTEAFF.

The CDR3 region is CASSFFGDGLYGYTF. CDR3 nucleotide sequence: TGTGCCAGCAGCTTTTTTGGGGACGGCCTCTATGGCTACACCTTC. V usage is TRBV7-2 and J usage is TRBJ1-2; TRBD1 might be the D (5 bases). The germline V and J ends were trimmed by 3 bases and 4 bases, with 15 bases remaining between them. Germline V gene sequence: CDR1 SGHTA, CDR2 FQGNSA. There are 15 residues in the CDR3. Complete variable domain (other parts from reference TRBV7-2 and TRBJ1-2): GAGVSQSPSNKVTEKGKDVELRCDPISGHTALYWYRQSLGQGLEFLIYFQGNSAPDKSGLPSDRFSAERTGGSVSTLTIQRTQQEDSAVYLCASSFFGDGLYGYTFGSGTRLTVV.

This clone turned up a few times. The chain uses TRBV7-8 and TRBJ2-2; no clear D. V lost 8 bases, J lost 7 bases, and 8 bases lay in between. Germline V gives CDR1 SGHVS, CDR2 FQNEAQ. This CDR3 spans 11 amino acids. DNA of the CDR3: TGTGCCAGCCGGCCGAGCGGGGAGCTGTTTTTT. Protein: CASRPSGELFF.

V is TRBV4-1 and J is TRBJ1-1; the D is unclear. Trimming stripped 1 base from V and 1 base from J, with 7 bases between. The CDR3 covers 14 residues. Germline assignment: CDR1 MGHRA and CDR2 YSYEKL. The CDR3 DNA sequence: TGCGCCAGCAGCCAAGGCTTCGGGAACACTGAAGCTTTCTTT. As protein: CASSQGFGNTEAFF.

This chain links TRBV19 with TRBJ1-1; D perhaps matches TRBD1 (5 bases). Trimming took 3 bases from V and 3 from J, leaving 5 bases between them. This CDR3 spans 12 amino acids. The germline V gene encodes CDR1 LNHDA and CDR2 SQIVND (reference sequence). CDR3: CASSMGDTEAFF. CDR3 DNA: TGTGCCAGTAGTATGGGGGACACTGAAGCTTTCTTT. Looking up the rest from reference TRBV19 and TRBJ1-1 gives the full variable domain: DGGITQSPKYLFRKEGQNVTLSCEQNLNHDAMYWYRQDPGQGLRLIYYSQIVNDFQKGDIAEGYSVSREKKESFPLTVTSAQKNPTAFYLCASSMGDTEAFFGQGTRLTVV.

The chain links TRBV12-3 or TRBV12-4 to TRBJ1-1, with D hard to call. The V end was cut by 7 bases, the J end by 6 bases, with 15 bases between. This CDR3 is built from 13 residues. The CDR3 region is CASNPPWGSEAFF. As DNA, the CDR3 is TGTGCCAGCAATCCACCTTGGGGTTCTGAAGCTTTCTTT.

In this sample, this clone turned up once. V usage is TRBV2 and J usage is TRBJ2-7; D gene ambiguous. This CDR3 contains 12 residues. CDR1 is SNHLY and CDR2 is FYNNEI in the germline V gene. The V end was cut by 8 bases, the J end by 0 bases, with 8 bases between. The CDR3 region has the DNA TGTGCCAGCCTAGACCTCTCCTACGAGCAGTACTTC. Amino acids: CASLDLSYEQYF.

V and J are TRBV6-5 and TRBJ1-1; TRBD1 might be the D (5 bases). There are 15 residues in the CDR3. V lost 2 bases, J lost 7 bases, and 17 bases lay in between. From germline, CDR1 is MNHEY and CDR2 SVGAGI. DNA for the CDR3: TGTGCCAGCAGTTACCCGGCGGCAGGGTTTGATGAAGCTTTCTTT. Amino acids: CASSYPAAGFDEAFF.

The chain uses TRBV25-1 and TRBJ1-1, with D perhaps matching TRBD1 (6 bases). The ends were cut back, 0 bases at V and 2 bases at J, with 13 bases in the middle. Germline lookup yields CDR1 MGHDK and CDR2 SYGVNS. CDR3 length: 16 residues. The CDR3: CASSEYGGGRNTEAFF. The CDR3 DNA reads TGTGCCAGCAGTGAATATGGGGGGGGCAGAAACACTGAAGCTTTCTTT.

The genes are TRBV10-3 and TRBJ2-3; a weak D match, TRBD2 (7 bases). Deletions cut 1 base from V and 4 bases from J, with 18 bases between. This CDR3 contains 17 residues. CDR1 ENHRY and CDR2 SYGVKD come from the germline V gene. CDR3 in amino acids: CAISEFGGGSFSDTQYF. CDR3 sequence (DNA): TGTGCCATCAGTGAGTTTGGGGGGGGCTCGTTCTCAGATACGCAGTATTTT.

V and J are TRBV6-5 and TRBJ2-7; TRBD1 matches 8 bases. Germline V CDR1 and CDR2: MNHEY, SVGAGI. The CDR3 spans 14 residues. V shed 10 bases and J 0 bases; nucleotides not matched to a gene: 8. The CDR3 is CATIRDRISYEQYF. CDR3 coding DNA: TGTGCCACCATTAGGGACAGGATCTCCTACGAGCAGTACTTC.

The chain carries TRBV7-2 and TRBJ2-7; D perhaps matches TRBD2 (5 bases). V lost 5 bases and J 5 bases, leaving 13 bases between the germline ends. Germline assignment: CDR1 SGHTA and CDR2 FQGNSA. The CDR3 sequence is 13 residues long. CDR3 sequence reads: CASSAGPRNEQYF. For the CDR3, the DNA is TGTGCCAGCAGCGCGGGTCCGCGGAACGAGCAGTACTTC.

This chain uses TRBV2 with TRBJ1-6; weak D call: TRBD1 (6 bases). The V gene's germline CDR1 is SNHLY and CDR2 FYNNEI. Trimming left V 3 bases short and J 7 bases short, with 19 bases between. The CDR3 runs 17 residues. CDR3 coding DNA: TGTGCCAGCAGTGAGGGGGGCAGGCAACTACCAAATTCACCCCTCCACTTT. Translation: CASSEGGRQLPNSPLHF.

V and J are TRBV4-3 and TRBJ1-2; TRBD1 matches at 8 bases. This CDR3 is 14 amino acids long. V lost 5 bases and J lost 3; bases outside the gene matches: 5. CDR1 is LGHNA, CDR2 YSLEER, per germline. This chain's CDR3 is CASSYRQGYYGYTF. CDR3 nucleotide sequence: TGCGCCAGCAGCTACCGACAGGGGTACTATGGCTACACCTTC.

This CDR3 is CAISEGTYTGELFF. For the CDR3, the DNA is TGTGCCATCAGTGAGGGCACCTACACCGGGGAGCTGTTTTTT. J is TRBJ2-2 and V is TRBV10-3; D is unresolved. Germline V gene data show CDR1 as ENHRY and CDR2 as SYGVKD. The V gene lost 2 bases and the J gene lost 3 bases, with 7 bases spanning the gap. The CDR3 has 14 amino acids.

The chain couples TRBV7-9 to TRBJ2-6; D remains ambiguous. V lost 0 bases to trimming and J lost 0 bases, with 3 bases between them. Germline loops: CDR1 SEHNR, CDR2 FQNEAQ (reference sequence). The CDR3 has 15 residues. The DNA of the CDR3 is TGTGCCAGCAGCTTAGCTGTCTCTGGGGCCAACGTCCTGACTTTC. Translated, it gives CASSLAVSGANVLTF. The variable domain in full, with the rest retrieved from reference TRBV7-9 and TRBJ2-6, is DTGVSQNPRHKITKRGQNVTFRCDPISEHNRLYWYRQTLGQGPEFLTYFQNEAQLEKSRLLSDRFSAERPKGSFSTLEIQRTEQGDSAMYLCASSLAVSGANVLTFGAGSRLTVL.

CDR3 residues: CASKSGGSHTGELFF. The CDR3 nucleotides read TGTGCCAGTAAGAGCGGGGGGTCTCACACCGGGGAGCTGTTTTTT. The gene calls are TRBV6-5 and TRBJ2-2; TRBD2 aligns across 9 bases. The CDR3 spans 15 residues. V lost 9 bases to trimming and J lost 3 bases; unmatched junction nucleotides: 8. Germline V gives CDR1 MNHEY, CDR2 SVGAGI.

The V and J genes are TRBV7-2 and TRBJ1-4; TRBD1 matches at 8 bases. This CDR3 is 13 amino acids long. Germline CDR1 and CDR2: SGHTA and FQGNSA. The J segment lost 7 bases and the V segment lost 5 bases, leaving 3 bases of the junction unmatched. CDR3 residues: CASSLGTGEKLFF. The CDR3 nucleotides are TGTGCCAGCAGCCTCGGGACAGGTGAAAAACTGTTTTTT. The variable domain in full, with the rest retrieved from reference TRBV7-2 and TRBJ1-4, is GAGVSQSPSNKVTEKGKDVELRCDPISGHTALYWYRQSLGQGLEFLIYFQGNSAPDKSGLPSDRFSAERTGGSVSTLTIQRTQQEDSAVYLCASSLGTGEKLFFGSGTQLSVL.

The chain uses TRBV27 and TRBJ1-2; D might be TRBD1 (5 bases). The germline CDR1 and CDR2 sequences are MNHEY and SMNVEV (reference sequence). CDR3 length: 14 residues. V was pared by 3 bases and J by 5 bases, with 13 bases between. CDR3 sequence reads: CASSLSGAGYGYTF. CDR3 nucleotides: TGTGCCAGCAGTTTGTCCGGGGCCGGGTATGGCTACACCTTC.

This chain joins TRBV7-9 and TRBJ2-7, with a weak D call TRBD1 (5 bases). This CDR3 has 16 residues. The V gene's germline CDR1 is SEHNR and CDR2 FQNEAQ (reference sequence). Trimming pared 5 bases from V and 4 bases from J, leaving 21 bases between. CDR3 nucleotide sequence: TGTGCCAGCAGCCCCCAGTCAGGGTACTCAGGGTACGAGCAGTACTTC. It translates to CASSPQSGYSGYEQYF.